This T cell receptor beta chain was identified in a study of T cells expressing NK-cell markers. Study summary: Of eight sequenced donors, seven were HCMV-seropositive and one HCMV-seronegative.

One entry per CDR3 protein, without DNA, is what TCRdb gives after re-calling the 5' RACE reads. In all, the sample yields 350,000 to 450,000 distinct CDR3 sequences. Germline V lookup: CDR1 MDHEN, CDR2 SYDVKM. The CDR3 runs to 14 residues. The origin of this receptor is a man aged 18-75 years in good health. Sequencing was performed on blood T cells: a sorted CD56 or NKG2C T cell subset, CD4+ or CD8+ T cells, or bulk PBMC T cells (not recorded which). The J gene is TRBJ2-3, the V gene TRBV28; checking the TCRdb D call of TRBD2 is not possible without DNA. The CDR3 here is CASRSGLKADTQYF. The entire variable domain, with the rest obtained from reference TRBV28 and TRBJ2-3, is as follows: DVKVTQSSRYLVKRTGEKVFLECVQDMDHENMFWYRQDPGLGLRLIYFSYDVKMKEKGDIPEGYSVSREKKERFSLILESASTNQTSMYLCASRSGLKADTQYFGPGTRLTVL.